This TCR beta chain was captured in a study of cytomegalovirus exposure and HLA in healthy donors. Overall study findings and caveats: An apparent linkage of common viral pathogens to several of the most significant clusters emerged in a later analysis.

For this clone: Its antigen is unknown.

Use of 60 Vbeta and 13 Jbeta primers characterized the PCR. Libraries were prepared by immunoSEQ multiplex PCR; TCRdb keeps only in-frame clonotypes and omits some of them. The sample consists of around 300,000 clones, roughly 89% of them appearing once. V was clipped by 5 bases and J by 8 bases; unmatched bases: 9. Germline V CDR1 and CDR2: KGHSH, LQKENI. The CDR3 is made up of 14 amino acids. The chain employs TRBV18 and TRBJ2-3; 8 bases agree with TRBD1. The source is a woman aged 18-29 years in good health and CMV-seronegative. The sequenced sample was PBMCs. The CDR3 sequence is CASSTGQEHGTQYF. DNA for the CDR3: TGTGCCAGCTCAACGGGACAGGAGCACGGTACGCAGTATTTT.